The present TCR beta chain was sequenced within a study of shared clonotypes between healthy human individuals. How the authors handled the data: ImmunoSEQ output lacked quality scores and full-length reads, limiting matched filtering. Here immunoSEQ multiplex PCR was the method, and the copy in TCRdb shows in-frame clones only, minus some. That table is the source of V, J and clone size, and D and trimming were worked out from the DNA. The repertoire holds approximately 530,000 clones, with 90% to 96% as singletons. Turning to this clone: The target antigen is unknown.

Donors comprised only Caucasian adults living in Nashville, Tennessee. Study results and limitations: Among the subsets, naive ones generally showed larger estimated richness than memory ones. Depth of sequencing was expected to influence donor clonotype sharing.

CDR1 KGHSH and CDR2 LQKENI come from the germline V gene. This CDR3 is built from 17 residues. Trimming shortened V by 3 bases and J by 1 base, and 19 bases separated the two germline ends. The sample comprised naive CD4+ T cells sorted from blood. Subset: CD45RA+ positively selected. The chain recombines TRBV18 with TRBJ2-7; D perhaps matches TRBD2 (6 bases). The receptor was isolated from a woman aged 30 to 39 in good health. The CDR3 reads CASSPISVTSGSYEQYF. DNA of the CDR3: TGTGCCAGCTCACCGATATCCGTGACTAGTGGTTCCTACGAGCAGTACTTC.